The present entry profiles one TCR beta chain with its context. Antigen specificity is unknown. These data are taken from a study of OX40 agonist ivuxolimab in advanced cancers. Study-level information: It was ivuxolimab, an agonistic anti-OX40 (CD134) antibody, that patients were treated with. Points from the study as a whole: On average, CD8+ T cells had more expanded clones than CD4+.

Clones were sequenced by immunoSEQ multiplex PCR, and TCRdb holds only the in-frame ones, with some missing. Among tens of thousands of clones, about nine tenths were seen once, and the ten largest hold around 0.8%. Trimming took 4 bases from V and 4 from J, leaving 19 bases between them. CDR1 and CDR2 (germline): SNHLY, FYNNEI. The CDR3 consists of 16 residues. Patients were ineligible given autoimmune disease history or systemic immunosuppression. Sequenced here: CD4+ or CD8+ T cells sorted from blood, sampled in a trial of the OX40 agonist ivuxolimab. The sequence was collected from an adult with an advanced solid tumor such as melanoma, head and neck, liver or kidney cancer. The V and J genes are TRBV2 and TRBJ1-1; D might be TRBD1 (5 bases). As DNA, the CDR3 is TGTGCCAGCAGTGTTCGAGGGGATCGATTTGGCACTGAAGCTTTCTTT. Translation gives CASSVRGDRFGTEAFF.